A selection of T cell receptor beta chains follows, all from one sample in a study of cytomegalovirus exposure and HLA in healthy donors. Libraries were prepared by immunoSEQ multiplex PCR; TCRdb keeps only in-frame clonotypes and omits some of them. The sample has 150,000 to 200,000 clones. Sequenced material: PBMCs. All receptors come from a boy aged 10-17 years in good health and CMV-seronegative. Each CDR3 is given with its conserved first and last residue. D genes are given only for firm matches.

cdr3_aa: CASSYAGGGAYEQYF
cdr3_nt: TGTGCCAGCAGTTACGCTGGCGGGGGGGCATACGAGCAGTACTTC
v_call: TRBV6-5
cdr3_length: 15
j_call: TRBJ2-7
d_call: TRBD2

cdr3_aa: CAWSPGGTVGANVLTF
cdr3_nt: TGTGCCTGGAGTCCAGGCGGGACCGTTGGGGCCAACGTCCTGACTTTC
v_call: TRBV30
cdr3_length: 16
j_call: TRBJ2-6
d_call: NA

cdr3_aa: CATSRDRVNTEAFF
cdr3_nt: TGTGCCACCAGCAGAGATCGGGTGAACACTGAAGCTTTCTTT
v_call: TRBV15
cdr3_length: 14
j_call: TRBJ1-1
d_call: NA

cdr3_aa: CASSGRIRDSLTYNEQFF
cdr3_nt: TGTGCCAGCAGCGGGAGGATCCGGGACAGCCTTACCTACAATGAGCAGTTCTTC
v_call: TRBV9
cdr3_length: 18
j_call: TRBJ2-1
d_call: TRBD1

cdr3_aa: CASRPGQGAYEQYF
cdr3_nt: TGTGCCAGCAGGCCGGGACAGGGGGCCTACGAGCAGTACTTC
v_call: TRBV6-5
cdr3_length: 14
j_call: TRBJ2-7
d_call: TRBD1

cdr3_aa: CASSSDRVNEQFF
cdr3_nt: TGCGCCAGCAGCTCGGACAGGGTCAATGAGCAGTTCTTC
v_call: TRBV5-1
cdr3_length: 13
j_call: TRBJ2-1
d_call: TRBD1

cdr3_aa: CASSAQQIRETEAFF
cdr3_nt: TGTGCCAGCAGTGCCCAACAGATTAGAGAGACTGAAGCTTTCTTT
v_call: TRBV6-1
cdr3_length: 15
j_call: TRBJ1-1
d_call: NA

cdr3_aa: CASSLLAQGAEDTQYF
cdr3_nt: TGTGCCAGCAGCTTGTTGGCGCAGGGGGCTGAAGATACGCAGTATTTT
v_call: TRBV5-8
cdr3_length: 16
j_call: TRBJ2-3
d_call: TRBD1

cdr3_aa: CAWSLRGSSYEQYF
cdr3_nt: TGTGCCTGGAGTCTAAGGGGGAGCTCCTACGAGCAGTACTTC
v_call: TRBV30
cdr3_length: 14
j_call: TRBJ2-7
d_call: NA

cdr3_aa: CASSSAGSSGNEQFF
cdr3_nt: TGTGCCAGCAGCTCAGCCGGCTCTAGCGGCAATGAGCAGTTCTTC
v_call: TRBV7-3
cdr3_length: 15
j_call: TRBJ2-1
d_call: TRBD2

cdr3_aa: CASSLGLVGDDTQYF
cdr3_nt: TGTGCCAGCAGCTTAGGACTAGTGGGGGACGATACGCAGTATTTT
v_call: TRBV11-2
cdr3_length: 15
j_call: TRBJ2-3
d_call: NA

cdr3_aa: CASSSAGGTEAFF
cdr3_nt: TGTGCCAGCAGTTCGGCGGGGGGTACTGAAGCTTTCTTT
v_call: TRBV6-6
cdr3_length: 13
j_call: TRBJ1-1
d_call: NA

cdr3_aa: CASSYQGGANTF
cdr3_nt: TGTGCCAGCAGTTACCAAGGGGGCGCGAACACCTTC
v_call: TRBV6-6
cdr3_length: 12
j_call: TRBJ1-2
d_call: TRBD1

cdr3_aa: CASSESTDTGELFF
cdr3_nt: TGTGCCAGCAGTGAATCTACGGACACCGGGGAGCTGTTTTTT
v_call: TRBV25-1
cdr3_length: 14
j_call: TRBJ2-2
d_call: NA

cdr3_aa: CASSLGGQGATYNEQFF
cdr3_nt: TGCGCCAGCAGCTTGGGGGGGCAGGGGGCCACCTACAATGAGCAGTTCTTC
v_call: TRBV5-1
cdr3_length: 17
j_call: TRBJ2-1
d_call: TRBD1

cdr3_aa: CASSPGGASGANVLTF
cdr3_nt: TGTGCCAGCAGCCCAGGGGGTGCCTCTGGGGCCAACGTCCTGACTTTC
v_call: TRBV2
cdr3_length: 16
j_call: TRBJ2-6
d_call: TRBD1

cdr3_aa: CAKPSGYGYTF
cdr3_nt: TGTGCCAAACCCTCGGGCTATGGCTACACCTTC
v_call: TRBV2
cdr3_length: 11
j_call: TRBJ1-2
d_call: NA

cdr3_aa: CASSERTGGGYTF
cdr3_nt: TGTGCCAGCAGTGAAAGGACAGGGGGCGGCTACACCTTC
v_call: TRBV6-1
cdr3_length: 13
j_call: TRBJ1-2
d_call: TRBD1

cdr3_aa: CASSSTGKSVIPGNTIYF
cdr3_nt: TGTGCCAGCAGCTCCACAGGGAAGAGTGTGATCCCGGGAAACACCATATATTTT
v_call: TRBV5-6
cdr3_length: 18
j_call: TRBJ1-3
d_call: NA

cdr3_aa: CASSTQTGEQFF
cdr3_nt: TGCGCCAGCAGCACCCAAACGGGGGAGCAGTTCTTC
v_call: TRBV5-1
cdr3_length: 12
j_call: TRBJ2-1
d_call: NA

cdr3_aa: CASSLRFGGTSTQETQYF
cdr3_nt: TGTGCCAGCAGTTTACGTTTCGGGGGGACTTCGACCCAAGAGACCCAGTACTTC
v_call: TRBV28
cdr3_length: 18
j_call: TRBJ2-5
d_call: TRBD2

cdr3_aa: CAISEPKDRGRTDTQYF
cdr3_nt: TGTGCCATCAGTGAGCCCAAGGACAGGGGTCGAACAGATACGCAGTATTTT
v_call: TRBV10-3
cdr3_length: 17
j_call: TRBJ2-3
d_call: TRBD1

cdr3_aa: CATSTEIYPSEQYF
cdr3_nt: TGTGCCACCAGCACCGAGATATACCCCTCCGAGCAGTACTTC
v_call: TRBV15
cdr3_length: 14
j_call: TRBJ2-7
d_call: NA

cdr3_aa: CASSSGGGGAGGGLEQFF
cdr3_nt: TGTGCCAGCAGCTCGGGGGGCGGGGGCGCGGGTGGGGGTCTTGAGCAGTTCTTC
v_call: TRBV11-2
cdr3_length: 18
j_call: TRBJ2-1
d_call: NA

cdr3_aa: CASRSLGRTNSPLHF
cdr3_nt: TGTGCCAGCAGAAGCTTAGGGAGGACTAATTCACCCCTCCACTTT
v_call: TRBV11-1
cdr3_length: 15
j_call: TRBJ1-6
d_call: NA

cdr3_aa: CASSDRDFSTDTQYF
cdr3_nt: TGTGCCAGCAGCGACCGGGACTTTAGCACAGATACGCAGTATTTT
v_call: TRBV7-2
cdr3_length: 15
j_call: TRBJ2-3
d_call: NA